Sequencing of this TCR beta chain was carried out in a study of T cell changes during pregnancy in multiple sclerosis. TCRdb keeps only in-frame clones here, not all; method: immunoSEQ multiplex PCR. The sample contains over 45,000 clones, 88% of which appear only once. This clone came up a few times. This TCR came from a female donor with multiple sclerosis, enrolled in a pregnancy study. This sample comprised CD4+ T cells from peripheral blood mononuclear cells, obtained in the second trimester of pregnancy.

The CDR3, as DNA: TGCGCCAGCAGCCAACGGGTGGGACAGGGGTATGGGAACACTGAAGCTTTCTTT. Its protein product is CASSQRVGQGYGNTEAFF. This chain uses TRBV4-1 with TRBJ1-1, with 10 bases lining up with TRBD1. J gave up 1 base and V 2 bases, and 10 bases lay outside the gene matches. Germline V gene lookup returns CDR1 MGHRA and CDR2 YSYEKL. The CDR3 is 18 residues long.